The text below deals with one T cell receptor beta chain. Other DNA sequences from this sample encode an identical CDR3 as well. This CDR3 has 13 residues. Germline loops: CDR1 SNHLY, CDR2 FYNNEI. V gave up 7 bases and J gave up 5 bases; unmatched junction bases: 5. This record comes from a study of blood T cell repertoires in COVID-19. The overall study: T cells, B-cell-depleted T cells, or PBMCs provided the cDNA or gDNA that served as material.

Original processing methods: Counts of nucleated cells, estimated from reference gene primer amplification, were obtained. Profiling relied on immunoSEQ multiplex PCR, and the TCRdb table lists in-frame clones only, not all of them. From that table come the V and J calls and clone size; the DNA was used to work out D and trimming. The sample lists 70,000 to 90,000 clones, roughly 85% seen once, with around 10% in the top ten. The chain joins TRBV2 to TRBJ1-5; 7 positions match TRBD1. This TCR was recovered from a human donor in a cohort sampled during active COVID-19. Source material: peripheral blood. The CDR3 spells CASTTGLDQPQHF. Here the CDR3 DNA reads TGTGCCAGCACGACAGGGTTGGATCAGCCCCAGCATTTT.